This entry lists 20 T cell receptor beta chains sequenced from one sample in a study of T cells in Graves' hyperthyroidism and ophthalmopathy. Amplified regions were TCR beta CDR3 sequences from RNA transcripts. TCR CDR3 underwent first-round RT-PCR with the HTBI primer set. Using its own MiXCR run on the multiplex PCR reads, TCRdb lists one record per CDR3 protein. The data show approximately 410,000 distinct CDR3 sequences, roughly 13% seen once. The specimen was blood. The origin of the receptors is a woman younger than 30 with Graves' hyperthyroidism.

This clonotype was recorded many times. The chain links TRBV3-1 to TRBJ2-3, with 8 bases fitting TRBD2. V trimming: 4 bases; J trimming: 2 bases; junction bases outside the gene matches: 2. The CDR3 sequence is 14 residues long. The V gene's germline CDR1 is LGHDT and CDR2 YNNKEL (reference sequence). Written as DNA, the CDR3 is TGTGCCAGCAGCCGTAGCGGGACCACAGATACGCAGTATTTT. Its translation: CASSRSGTTDTQYF.

For this clonotype: A much larger clone differs by one base, so this may be a read error. The chain combines TRBV7-7 with TRBJ2-1; TRBD2 aligns across 16 bases. Germline values: CDR1 SSHAT, CDR2 FNYEAQ (reference sequence). CDR3 length equals 16 residues. DNA of the CDR3: TGTGCTAGCAGCCCGGGACTAGCGGGAGGGTACAATGAGCAGCTCTTC. This codes for CASSPGLAGGYNEQLF.

This rearrangement joins TRBV7-9 to TRBJ2-7; weak D call: TRBD1 (6 bases). V was shortened by 4 bases and J by 3 bases, with 10 bases between the two germline ends. The germline V gene encodes CDR1 SEHNR and CDR2 FQNEAQ (reference sequence). This CDR3 comprises 13 residues. CDR3 DNA: TGTGCCAGCAGCTACCGACAGGACTACGAGCAGTACTTC. It specifies CASSYRQDYEQYF.

A few counts support this clonotype. This chain joins TRBV9 and TRBJ1-1; D is unresolved. V was clipped by 0 bases and J by 5 bases, with 11 bases between them. This CDR3 comprises 14 residues. Germline V gene lookup returns CDR1 SGDLS and CDR2 YYNGEE. In nucleotides, the CDR3 is TGTGCCAGCAGCGTAGACCTTAGAGATACTGAAGCTTTCTTT. Its protein is CASSVDLRDTEAFF.

The genes are TRBV6-1 and TRBJ2-1; 8 bases align to TRBD2. Trimming took 10 bases from V and 5 from J; bases not matched to a gene: 4. The CDR3 sequence is 12 residues long. CDR1 MNHNS and CDR2 SASEGT come from the germline V gene. CDR3 nucleotides: TGTGCCACGCAGCGGGGGAACAATGAGCAGTTCTTC. Its protein is CATQRGNNEQFF.

This clonotype was detected many times. The chain links TRBV20-1 to TRBJ2-1; 7 positions match TRBD2. V was clipped by 0 bases and J by 7 bases; unmatched bases: 9. The length of the CDR3 is 15 residues. Germline V gene sequence: CDR1 DFQATT, CDR2 SNEGSKA (reference sequence). DNA for the CDR3: TGCAGTGCTAGAGACTACCGACTAGCAGCGAATGAGCAGTTCTTC. It translates to CSARDYRLAANEQFF.

The chain employs TRBV7-2 and TRBJ2-6; D is unresolved. Germline V gene data show CDR1 as SGHTA and CDR2 as FQGNSA. The CDR3 contains 17 residues. Trimming took off 2 bases at V and 4 bases at J, with 15 bases between the two ends. CDR3 coding DNA: TGTGCCAGCAGCTTAACTCAGAGCCCCTCGGGGGCCAACGTCCTGACTTTC. It translates to CASSLTQSPSGANVLTF.

This clonotype was counted at least ten times. The chain carries TRBV6-1 and TRBJ2-5, with a weak D call TRBD1 (7 bases). V was pared by 6 bases and J by 7 bases, with 18 bases between. The CDR3 totals 14 residues. Looked up from germline, CDR1 is MNHNS and CDR2 is SASEGT. The CDR3 protein is CASSGGGSTRTQYF. CDR3 bases: TGTGCCAGCAGCGGAGGGGGCAGCACACGGACCCAGTACTTC.

This clonotype has a single count. The chain recombines TRBV20-1 with TRBJ1-1, with D maybe TRBD1 (6 bases). Germline lookup yields CDR1 DFQATT and CDR2 SNEGSKA (reference sequence). The V end lost 3 bases, the J end lost 10 bases, and 9 bases lay between the germline ends. The CDR3 runs to 10 residues. The CDR3 DNA sequence: TGCAGTGCTAGCGGGGGGCCAGCTTTCTTT. Amino acid sequence: CSASGGPAFF.

The table lists this clonotype with a few counts. The J gene is TRBJ2-1, the V gene TRBV6-5, with 13 positions matching TRBD2. Germline V CDR1 and CDR2: MNHEY, SVGAGI. CDR3 length: 19 residues. V was pared by 2 bases and J by 9 bases, with 16 bases of the junction left unmatched. DNA for the CDR3: TGTGCCAGCAGTTACACGCGCCAAATTGGACTAGCGGGAGTTAGTGAGCAGTTCTTC. As protein: CASSYTRQIGLAGVSEQFF.

The CDR3 DNA follows: TGCAGCGGGGGGACAGGGGGCCTAGGGGAGACCCAGTACTTC. It codes for CSGGTGGLGETQYF. The genes are TRBV29-1 and TRBJ2-5, with 12 bases that match TRBD1. In germline, CDR1 is SQVTM, CDR2 ANQGSEA. This CDR3 has 14 amino acids. V dropped 7 bases and J dropped 5; count of bases not matched to a gene: 8.

This clonotype was counted many times. V and J are TRBV19 and TRBJ1-1, with 9 nucleotides matching TRBD1. After removal of 7 bases from V and 7 bases from J, the junction contained 13 bases not matched to a gene. Germline loops: CDR1 LNHDA, CDR2 SQIVND (reference sequence). This CDR3 has 15 amino acids. CDR3 in amino acids: CASTGQGMGRDEAFF. CDR3 bases: TGTGCCAGTACGGGACAGGGAATGGGGCGAGATGAAGCTTTCTTT.

This clonotype was observed many times. This chain joins TRBV18 and TRBJ2-5; D remains ambiguous. The germline gives CDR1 KGHSH, CDR2 LQKENI. With 6 bases removed from V and 5 bases from J, the gap between germline ends came to 13 bases. The CDR3 loop spans 13 amino acids. CDR3 bases: TGTGCCAGCTCGCGGAGTGGTGGGGAGACCCAGTACTTC. Residues: CASSRSGGETQYF.

In its sample, this clonotype was seen a few times. CDR3 sequence reads: CASSQRRGGENGGELFF. The CDR3 nucleotides are TGTGCCAGCAGCCAACGCCGAGGGGGCGAAAATGGCGGGGAGCTGTTTTTT. This chain joins TRBV3-1 and TRBJ2-2; TRBD1 matches 7 bases. V dropped 2 bases and J dropped 7; count of bases not matched to a gene: 13. This CDR3 has 17 residues. Per the germline V gene, CDR1 is LGHDT and CDR2 is YNNKEL (reference sequence).

This clonotype appeared a few times. A much larger clonotype is one base distant, so this may be a read error. V usage is TRBV5-6 and J usage is TRBJ1-1; D is perhaps TRBD1 (6 bases). Deletions cut 2 bases from V and 6 bases from J, with 20 bases between. CDR1 and CDR2 (germline): SGHDT, YYEEEE. CDR3 length: 16 amino acids. The CDR3 protein is CASSLTRKGEDAEAFF. The CDR3 region has the DNA TGTGCCAGCAGCTTAACCAGGAAGGGGGAGGACGCTGAAGCTTTCTTT.

With respect to this clonotype: A much more abundant neighbour one base away suggests this may be a read error. J is TRBJ2-1 and V is TRBV7-2; 13 bases agree with TRBD2. Germline loops: CDR1 SGHTA, CDR2 FQGNSA. J was trimmed by 7 bases and V by 1 base; bases with no gene match: 13. This CDR3 region has 19 residues. CDR3 bases: TGTGCCAGCAGCTTAGTAGTGGGACTAGCGGGAAGGCCCTCGAATGAGCAGTTCTTC. Translating gives CASSLVVGLAGRPSNEQFF.

V usage is TRBV6-4 and J usage is TRBJ2-7, with D perhaps matching TRBD2 (6 bases). CDR3 size: 17 residues. Germline values: CDR1 MRHNA, CDR2 SNTAGT. Trimming removed 8 bases from V and 5 bases from J, with 28 bases in between. CDR3 bases: TGTGCCAGCCTCGATGTAAGACCCCGGGACTCCGCCGACGAGCAGTACTTC. Residues: CASLDVRPRDSADEQYF.

This clonotype was observed a handful of times. V gene TRBV5-1 combines with J gene TRBJ2-2; D is perhaps TRBD1 or TRBD2 (5 bases each). The V gene lost 7 bases and the J gene lost 1 base, with 14 bases spanning the gap. This CDR3 is 15 amino acids long. Germline V gene sequence: CDR1 SGHRS, CDR2 YFSETQ. CDR3: CASALGDQNTGELFF. As DNA, the CDR3 is TGCGCCAGCGCCCTGGGGGACCAGAACACCGGGGAGCTGTTTTTT. Complete variable domain (other parts from reference TRBV5-1 and TRBJ2-2): KAGVTQTPRYLIKTRGQQVTLSCSPISGHRSVSWYQQTPGQGLQFLFEYFSETQRNKGNFPGRFSGRQFSNSRSEMNVSTLELGDSALYLCASALGDQNTGELFFGEGSRLTVL.

In regard to this clonotype: Since a much larger clone is just one base distant, this may be a read error. The gene calls are TRBV20-1 and TRBJ1-5; a weak D match, TRBD1 (6 bases). Germline V gives CDR1 DFQATT, CDR2 SNEGSKA (reference sequence). The CDR3 contains 13 residues. Trimming took 7 bases from V and 9 from J, leaving 19 bases between them. The DNA for the CDR3 is TGCAGTGTGGATACAGGGACCCCTCCGCCCCAGCATTTT. As protein: CSVDTGTPPPQHF.

This clonotype was detected only a few times. CDR3 protein: CAWTRTSGIYNEQFF. The CDR3 DNA follows: TGTGCCTGGACCCGGACTAGCGGGATTTACAATGAGCAGTTCTTC. The chain has TRBV30 and TRBJ2-1; 12 bases align to TRBD2. This CDR3 has 15 residues. V trimming: 4 bases; J trimming: 4 bases; junction bases outside the gene matches: 5. Germline values: CDR1 GTSNPN, CDR2 SVGIG (reference sequence). Complete variable domain (other parts from reference TRBV30 and TRBJ2-1): SQTIHQWPATLVQPVGSPLSLECTVEGTSNPNLYWYRQAAGRGLQLLFYSVGIGQISSEVPQNLSASRPQDRQFILSSKKLLLSDSGFYLCAWTRTSGIYNEQFFGPGTRLTVL.